Reported below is one T cell receptor (beta chain). The target antigen is unknown. Time point: week 11, during vaccination. It was 300 ug of mutant IDH1 20-mer peptide that made up each vaccine dose, given with topical imiquimod. This sample stems from a study of a mutant IDH1 vaccine in newly diagnosed glioma. General study results and limits: Pseudoprogression seemed unlinked to shifts in top peripheral T cell clonotypes.

The CDR3 loop spans 15 amino acids. The germline V gene has CDR1 LGHNA and CDR2 YSLEER. V trimming: 1 base; J trimming: 3 bases; junction bases outside the gene matches: 6. Assay used: immunoSEQ multiplex PCR; TCRdb lists only in-frame clones, some missing. The data show roughly 120,000 clones, just under 80% seen once. This receptor was identified in a man aged 35-49 years with glioma. The sequenced sample was PBMCs, obtained from a glioma patient whose treatment included an IDH1 peptide vaccine. V and J are TRBV4-3 and TRBJ2-7; 7 nucleotides align to TRBD2. The CDR3 DNA reads TGCGCCAGCAGCCAAGCCTGGGGACTAATCTACGAGCAGTACTTC. It yields the protein CASSQAWGLIYEQYF.